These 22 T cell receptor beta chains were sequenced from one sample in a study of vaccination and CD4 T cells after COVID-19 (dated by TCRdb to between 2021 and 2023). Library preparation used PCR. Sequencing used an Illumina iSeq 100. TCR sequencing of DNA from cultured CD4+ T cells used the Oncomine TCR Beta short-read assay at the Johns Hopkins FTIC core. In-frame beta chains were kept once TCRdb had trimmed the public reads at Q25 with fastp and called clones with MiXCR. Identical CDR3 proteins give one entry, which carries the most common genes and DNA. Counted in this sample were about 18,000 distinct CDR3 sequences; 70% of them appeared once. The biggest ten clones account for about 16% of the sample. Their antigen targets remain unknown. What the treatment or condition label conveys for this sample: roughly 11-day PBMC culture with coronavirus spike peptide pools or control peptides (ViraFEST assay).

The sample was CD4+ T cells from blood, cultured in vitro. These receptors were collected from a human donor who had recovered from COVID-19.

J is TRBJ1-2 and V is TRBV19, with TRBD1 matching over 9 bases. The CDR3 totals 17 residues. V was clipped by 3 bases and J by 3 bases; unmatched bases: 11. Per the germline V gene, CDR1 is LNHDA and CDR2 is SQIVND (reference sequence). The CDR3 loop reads CASSMTPGQGIHYGYTF. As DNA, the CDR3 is TGTGCCAGTAGTATGACCCCCGGACAGGGGATTCACTATGGCTACACCTTC.

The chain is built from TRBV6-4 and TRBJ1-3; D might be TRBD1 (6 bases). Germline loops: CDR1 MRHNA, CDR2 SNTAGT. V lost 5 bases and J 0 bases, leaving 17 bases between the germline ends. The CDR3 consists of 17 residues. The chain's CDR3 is CASSPRTQGYSGNTIYF. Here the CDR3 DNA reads TGTGCCAGCAGTCCGCGAACGCAGGGGTACTCTGGAAACACCATATATTTT.

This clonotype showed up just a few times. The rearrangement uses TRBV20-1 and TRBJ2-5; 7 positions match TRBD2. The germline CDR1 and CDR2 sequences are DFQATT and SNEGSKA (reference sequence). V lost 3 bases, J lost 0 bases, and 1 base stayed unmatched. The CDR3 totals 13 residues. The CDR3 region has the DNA TGCAGTGCTAGCGGGAGGTACCAAGAGACCCAGTACTTC. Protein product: CSASGRYQETQYF.

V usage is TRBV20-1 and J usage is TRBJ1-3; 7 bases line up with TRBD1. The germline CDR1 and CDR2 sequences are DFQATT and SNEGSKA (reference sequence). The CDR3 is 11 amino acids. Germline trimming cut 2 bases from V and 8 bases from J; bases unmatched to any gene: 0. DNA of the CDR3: TGCAGTGCTAGACAGGGGGACACCATATATTTT. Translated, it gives CSARQGDTIYF.

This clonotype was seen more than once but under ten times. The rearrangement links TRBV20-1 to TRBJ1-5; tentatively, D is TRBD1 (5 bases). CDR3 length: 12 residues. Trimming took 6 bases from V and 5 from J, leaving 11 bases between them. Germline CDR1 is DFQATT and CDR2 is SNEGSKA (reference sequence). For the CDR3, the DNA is TGCAGTGCCCGGGGACCAGATCAGCCCCAGCATTTT. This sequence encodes CSARGPDQPQHF.

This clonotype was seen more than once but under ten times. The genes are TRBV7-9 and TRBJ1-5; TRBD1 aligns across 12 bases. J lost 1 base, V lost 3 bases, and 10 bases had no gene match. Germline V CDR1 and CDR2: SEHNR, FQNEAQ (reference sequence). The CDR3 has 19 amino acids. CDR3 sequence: CASSLGPGQGAKSNQPQHF. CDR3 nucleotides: TGTGCCAGCAGCTTGGGACCGGGACAGGGGGCGAAGAGCAATCAGCCCCAGCATTTT. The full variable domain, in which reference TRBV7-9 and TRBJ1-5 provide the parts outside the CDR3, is DTGVSQNPRHKITKRGQNVTFRCDPISEHNRLYWYRQTLGQGPEFLTYFQNEAQLEKSRLLSDRFSAERPKGSFSTLEIQRTEQGDSAMYLCASSLGPGQGAKSNQPQHFGDGTRLSIL.

The CDR3 nucleotides read TGTGCCAGCAGCTTAGGTACGTGGAGGGCAAACACTGAAGCTTTCTTT. Residues: CASSLGTWRANTEAFF. The chain combines TRBV11-3 with TRBJ1-1; the D is unclear. Deletions cut 1 base from V and 2 bases from J, with 14 bases between. CDR3 length equals 16 residues. Germline V lookup: CDR1 SGHNT, CDR2 YENEEA.

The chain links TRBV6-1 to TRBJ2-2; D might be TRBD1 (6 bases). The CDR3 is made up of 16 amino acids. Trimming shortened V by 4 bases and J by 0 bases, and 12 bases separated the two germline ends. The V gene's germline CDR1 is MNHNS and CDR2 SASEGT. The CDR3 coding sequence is TGTGCCAGCAGTGCCGGGACAAACGCGAACACCGGGGAGCTGTTTTTT. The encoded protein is CASSAGTNANTGELFF.

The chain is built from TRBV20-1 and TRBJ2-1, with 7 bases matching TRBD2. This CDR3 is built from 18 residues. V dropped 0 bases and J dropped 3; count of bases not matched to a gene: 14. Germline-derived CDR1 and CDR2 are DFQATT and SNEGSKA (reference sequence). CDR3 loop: CSARDYGAGDMIYNEQFF. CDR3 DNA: TGCAGTGCTAGAGATTACGGGGCGGGAGATATGATCTACAATGAGCAGTTCTTC.

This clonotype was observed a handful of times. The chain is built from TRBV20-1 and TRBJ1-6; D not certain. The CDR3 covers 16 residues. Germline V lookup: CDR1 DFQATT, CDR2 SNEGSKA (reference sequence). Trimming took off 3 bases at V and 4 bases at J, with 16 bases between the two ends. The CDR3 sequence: CSARVATAVYNSPLHF. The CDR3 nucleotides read TGCAGTGCTAGGGTCGCAACAGCCGTTTATAATTCACCCCTCCACTTT.

CDR3 coding DNA: TGTGCCAGCAGTGAATGGGGGCGTCAGAGAGACTATGGCTACACCTTC. Amino acids: CASSEWGRQRDYGYTF. This sequence joins TRBV6-1 and TRBJ1-2; D might be TRBD1 (6 bases). Germline V CDR1 and CDR2: MNHNS, SASEGT. The V and J ends lost 2 bases and 3 bases respectively, with 16 bases between them. The CDR3 runs 16 residues.

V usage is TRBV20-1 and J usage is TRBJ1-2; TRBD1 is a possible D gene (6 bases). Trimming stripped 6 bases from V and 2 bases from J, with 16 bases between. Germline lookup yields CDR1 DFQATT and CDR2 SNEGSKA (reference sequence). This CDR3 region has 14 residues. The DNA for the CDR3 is TGCAGTGCCTTAGTCGCCCAGGGGAACTATGGCTACACCTTC. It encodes CSALVAQGNYGYTF.

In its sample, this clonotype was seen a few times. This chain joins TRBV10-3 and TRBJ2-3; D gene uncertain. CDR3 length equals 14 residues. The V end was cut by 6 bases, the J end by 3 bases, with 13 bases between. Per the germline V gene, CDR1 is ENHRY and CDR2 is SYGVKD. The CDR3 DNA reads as TGTGCCATCAGCCTCTTCCGGGCAACAGATACGCAGTATTTT. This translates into CAISLFRATDTQYF.

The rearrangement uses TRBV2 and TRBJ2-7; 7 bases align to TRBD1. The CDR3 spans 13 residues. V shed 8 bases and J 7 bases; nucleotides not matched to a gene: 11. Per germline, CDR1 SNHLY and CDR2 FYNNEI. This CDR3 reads CASLWDSSMEQYF. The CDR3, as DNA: TGTGCCAGCCTCTGGGACAGCAGCATGGAGCAGTACTTC.

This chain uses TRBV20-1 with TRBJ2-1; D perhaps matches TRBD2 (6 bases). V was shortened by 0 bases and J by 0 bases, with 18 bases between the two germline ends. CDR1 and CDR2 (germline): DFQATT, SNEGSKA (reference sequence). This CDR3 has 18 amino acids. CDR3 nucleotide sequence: TGCAGTGCTAGAGATGGGAGGAGTTGGACCAGCTCCTACAATGAGCAGTTCTTC. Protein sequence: CSARDGRSWTSSYNEQFF.

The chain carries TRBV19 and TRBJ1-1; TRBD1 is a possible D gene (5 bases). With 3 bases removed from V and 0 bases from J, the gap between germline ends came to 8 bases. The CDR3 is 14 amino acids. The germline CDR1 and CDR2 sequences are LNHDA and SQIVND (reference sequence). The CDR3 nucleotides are TGTGCCAGTAGTATGGCAGGGTTGAACACTGAAGCTTTCTTT. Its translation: CASSMAGLNTEAFF.

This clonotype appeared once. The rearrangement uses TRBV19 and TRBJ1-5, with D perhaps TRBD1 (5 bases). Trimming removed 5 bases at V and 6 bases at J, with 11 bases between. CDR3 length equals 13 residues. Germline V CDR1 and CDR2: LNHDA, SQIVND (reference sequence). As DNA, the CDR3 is TGTGCCAGTAGTTGGCAGGGCGGTCAGCCCCAGCATTTT. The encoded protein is CASSWQGGQPQHF.

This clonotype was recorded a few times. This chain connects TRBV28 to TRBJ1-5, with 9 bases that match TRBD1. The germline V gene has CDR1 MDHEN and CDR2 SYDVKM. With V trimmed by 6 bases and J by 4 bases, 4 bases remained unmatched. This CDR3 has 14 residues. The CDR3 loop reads CASSLTGGNQPQHF. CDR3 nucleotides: TGTGCCAGCAGCCTGACAGGGGGTAATCAGCCCCAGCATTTT.

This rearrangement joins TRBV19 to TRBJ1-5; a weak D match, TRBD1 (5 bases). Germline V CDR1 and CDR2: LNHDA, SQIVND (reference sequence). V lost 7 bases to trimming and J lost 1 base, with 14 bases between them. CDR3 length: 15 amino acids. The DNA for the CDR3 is TGTGCCAGTACCTTAAGGAAGGGGAGCAATCAGCCCCAGCATTTT. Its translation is CASTLRKGSNQPQHF.

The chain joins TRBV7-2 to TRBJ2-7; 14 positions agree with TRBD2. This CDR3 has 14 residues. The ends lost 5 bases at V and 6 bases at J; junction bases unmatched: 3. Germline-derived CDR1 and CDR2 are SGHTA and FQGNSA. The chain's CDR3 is CASSGGTSGSEQYF. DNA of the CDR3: TGTGCCAGCAGCGGGGGGACTAGCGGGAGCGAGCAGTACTTC.

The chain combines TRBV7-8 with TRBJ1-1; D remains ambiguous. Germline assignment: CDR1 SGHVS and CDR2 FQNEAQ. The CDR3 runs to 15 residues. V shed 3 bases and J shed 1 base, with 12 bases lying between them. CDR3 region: CASSLALSGNTEAFF. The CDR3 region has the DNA TGTGCCAGCAGCTTGGCCCTTTCGGGGAACACTGAAGCTTTCTTT.

The CDR3 region is CASTGSSYNEQFF. CDR3 bases: TGTGCCAGCACCGGGAGCTCCTACAATGAGCAGTTCTTC. The gene calls are TRBV11-3 and TRBJ2-1; possible D gene TRBD2, 6 bases. CDR1 SGHNT and CDR2 YENEEA come from the germline V gene. The CDR3 has 13 residues. V gave up 7 bases and J gave up 0 bases, with 7 bases separating them. The complete variable domain, with remaining parts taken from reference TRBV11-3 and TRBJ2-1, reads EAGVVQSPRYKIIEKKQPVAFWCNPISGHNTLYWYLQNLGQGPELLIRYENEEAVDDSQLPKDRFSAERLKGVDSTLKIQPAELGDSAVYLCASTGSSYNEQFFGPGTRLTVL.